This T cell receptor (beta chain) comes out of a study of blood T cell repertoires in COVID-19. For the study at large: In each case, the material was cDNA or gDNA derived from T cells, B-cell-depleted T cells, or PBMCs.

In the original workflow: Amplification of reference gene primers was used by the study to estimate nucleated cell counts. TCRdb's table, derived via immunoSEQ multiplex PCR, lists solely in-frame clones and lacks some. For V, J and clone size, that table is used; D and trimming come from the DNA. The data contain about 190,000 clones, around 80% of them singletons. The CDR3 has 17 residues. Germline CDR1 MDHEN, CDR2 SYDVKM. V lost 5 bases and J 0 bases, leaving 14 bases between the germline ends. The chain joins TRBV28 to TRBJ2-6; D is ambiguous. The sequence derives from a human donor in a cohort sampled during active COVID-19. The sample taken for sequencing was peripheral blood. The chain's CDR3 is CASSPGSKISGANVLTF. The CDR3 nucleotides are TGTGCCAGCAGTCCCGGGTCAAAGATCTCTGGGGCCAACGTCCTGACTTTC.